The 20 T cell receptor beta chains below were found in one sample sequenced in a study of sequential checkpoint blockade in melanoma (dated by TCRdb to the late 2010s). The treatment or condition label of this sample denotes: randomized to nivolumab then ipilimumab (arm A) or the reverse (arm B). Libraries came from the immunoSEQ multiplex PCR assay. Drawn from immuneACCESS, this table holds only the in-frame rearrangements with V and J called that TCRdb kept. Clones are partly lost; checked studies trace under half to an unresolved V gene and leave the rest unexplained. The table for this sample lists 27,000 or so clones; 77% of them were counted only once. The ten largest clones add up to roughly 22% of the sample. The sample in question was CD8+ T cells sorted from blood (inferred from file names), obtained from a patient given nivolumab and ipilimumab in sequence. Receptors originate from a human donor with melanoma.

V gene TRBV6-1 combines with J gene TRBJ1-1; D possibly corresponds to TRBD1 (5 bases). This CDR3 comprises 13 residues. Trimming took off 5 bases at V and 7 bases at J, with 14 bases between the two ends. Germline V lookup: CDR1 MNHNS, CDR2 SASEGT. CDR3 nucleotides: TGTGCCAGCAGTAACCTCTGGACAAGTGAAGCTTTCTTT. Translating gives CASSNLWTSEAFF.

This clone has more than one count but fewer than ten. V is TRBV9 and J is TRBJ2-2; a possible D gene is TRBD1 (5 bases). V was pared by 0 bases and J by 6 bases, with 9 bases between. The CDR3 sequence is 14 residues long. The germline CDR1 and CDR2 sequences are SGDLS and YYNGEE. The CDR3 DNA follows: TGTGCCAGCAGCGTAGGACAGAGAGCCGGGGAGCTGTTTTTT. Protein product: CASSVGQRAGELFF.

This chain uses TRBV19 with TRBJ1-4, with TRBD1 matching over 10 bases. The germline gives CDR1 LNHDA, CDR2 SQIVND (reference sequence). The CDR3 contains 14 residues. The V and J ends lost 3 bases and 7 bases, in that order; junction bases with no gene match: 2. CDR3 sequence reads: CASSMGQGREKLFF. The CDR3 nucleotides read TGTGCCAGTAGTATGGGACAGGGGCGTGAAAAACTGTTTTTT.

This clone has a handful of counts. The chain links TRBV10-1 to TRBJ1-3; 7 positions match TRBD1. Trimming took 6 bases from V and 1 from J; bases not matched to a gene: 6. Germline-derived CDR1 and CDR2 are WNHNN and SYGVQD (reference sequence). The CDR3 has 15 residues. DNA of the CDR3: TGCGCCAGCAGGGGACGGACAGGTTCTGGAAACACCATATATTTT. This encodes CASRGRTGSGNTIYF.

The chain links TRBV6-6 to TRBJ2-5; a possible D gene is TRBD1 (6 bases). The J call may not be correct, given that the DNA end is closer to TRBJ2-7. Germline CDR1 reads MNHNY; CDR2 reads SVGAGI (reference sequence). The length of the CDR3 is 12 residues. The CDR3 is CASRDSRYEQYF. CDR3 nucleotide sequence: TGTGCCAGCAGGGACAGTCGGTACGAGCAGTACTTC.

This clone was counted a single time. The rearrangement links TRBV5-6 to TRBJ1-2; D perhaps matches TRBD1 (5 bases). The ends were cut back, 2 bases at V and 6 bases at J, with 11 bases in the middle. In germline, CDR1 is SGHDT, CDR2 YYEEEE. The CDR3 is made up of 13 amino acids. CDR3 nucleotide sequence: TGTGCCAGCAGCTTTGGGGGGTGGAATGGCTACACCTTC. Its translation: CASSFGGWNGYTF.

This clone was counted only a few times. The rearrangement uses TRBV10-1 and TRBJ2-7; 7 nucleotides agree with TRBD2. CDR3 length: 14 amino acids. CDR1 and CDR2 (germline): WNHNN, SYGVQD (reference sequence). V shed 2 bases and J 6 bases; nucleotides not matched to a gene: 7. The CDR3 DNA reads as TGCGCCAGCAGTGAGCTAGCGGCCCCTCGCGAGCAGTACTTC. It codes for CASSELAAPREQYF.

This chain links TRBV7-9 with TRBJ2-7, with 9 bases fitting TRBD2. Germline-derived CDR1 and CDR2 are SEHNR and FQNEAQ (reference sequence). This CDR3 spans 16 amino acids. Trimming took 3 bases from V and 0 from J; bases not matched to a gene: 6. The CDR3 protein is CASSFSSGDRSYEQYF. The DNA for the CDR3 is TGTGCCAGCAGCTTCTCTAGCGGGGATCGCTCCTACGAGCAGTACTTC. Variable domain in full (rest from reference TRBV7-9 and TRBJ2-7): DTGVSQNPRHKITKRGQNVTFRCDPISEHNRLYWYRQTLGQGPEFLTYFQNEAQLEKSRLLSDRFSAERPKGSFSTLEIQRTEQGDSAMYLCASSFSSGDRSYEQYFGPGTRLTVT.

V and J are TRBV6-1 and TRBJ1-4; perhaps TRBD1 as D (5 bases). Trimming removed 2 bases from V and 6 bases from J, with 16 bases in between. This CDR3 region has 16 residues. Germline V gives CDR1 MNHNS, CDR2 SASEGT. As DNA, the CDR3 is TGTGCCAGCAGTGAAAGGTCCCGGACGGGGGATGAAAAACTGTTTTTT. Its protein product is CASSERSRTGDEKLFF.

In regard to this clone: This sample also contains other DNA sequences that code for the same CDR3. The CDR3 reads CASRPRTGEYTGELFF. Written as DNA, the CDR3 is TGTGCCAGCAGACCAAGGACAGGGGAATACACCGGGGAGCTGTTTTTT. The chain links TRBV7-9 to TRBJ2-2; TRBD1 aligns across 9 bases. The CDR3 sequence is 16 residues long. The V gene end was trimmed by 6 bases and the J gene end by 3 bases; junction bases not matched to a gene: 8. CDR1 and CDR2 from the germline V gene are SEHNR and FQNEAQ (reference sequence).

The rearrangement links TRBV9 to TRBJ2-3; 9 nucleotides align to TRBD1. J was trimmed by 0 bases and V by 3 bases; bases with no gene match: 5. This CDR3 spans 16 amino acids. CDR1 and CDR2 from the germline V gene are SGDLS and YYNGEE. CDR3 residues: CASSGQGGGSTDTQYF. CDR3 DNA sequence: TGTGCCAGCAGCGGACAGGGGGGGGGCAGCACAGATACGCAGTATTTT.

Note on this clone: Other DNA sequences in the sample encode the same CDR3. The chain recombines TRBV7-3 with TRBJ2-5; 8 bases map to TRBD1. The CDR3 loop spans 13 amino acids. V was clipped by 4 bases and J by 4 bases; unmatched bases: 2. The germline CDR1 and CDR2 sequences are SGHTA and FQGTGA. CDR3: CASSSGQGETQYF. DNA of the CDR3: TGTGCCAGCAGCTCTGGACAGGGAGAGACCCAGTACTTC.

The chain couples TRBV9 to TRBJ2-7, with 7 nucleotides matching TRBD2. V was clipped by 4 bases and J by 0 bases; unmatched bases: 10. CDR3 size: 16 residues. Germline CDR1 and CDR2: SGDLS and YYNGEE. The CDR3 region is CASSPNPGGSSYEQYF. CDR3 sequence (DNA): TGTGCCAGCAGCCCCAACCCGGGCGGGAGCTCCTACGAGCAGTACTTC.

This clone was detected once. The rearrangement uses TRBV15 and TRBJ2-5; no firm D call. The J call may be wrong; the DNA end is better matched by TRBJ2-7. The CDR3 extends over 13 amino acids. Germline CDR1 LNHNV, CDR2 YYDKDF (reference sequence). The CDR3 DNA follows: TGTGCCACCAGCAGAACCACAGACTACGAGCAGTACTTC. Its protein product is CATSRTTDYEQYF.

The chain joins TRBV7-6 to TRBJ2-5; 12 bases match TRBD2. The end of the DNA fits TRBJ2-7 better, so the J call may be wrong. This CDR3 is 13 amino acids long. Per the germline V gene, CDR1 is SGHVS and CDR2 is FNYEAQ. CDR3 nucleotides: TGTGCCAGTCTAGCGGGAGGGAGTTACGAGCAGTACTTC. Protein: CASLAGGSYEQYF.

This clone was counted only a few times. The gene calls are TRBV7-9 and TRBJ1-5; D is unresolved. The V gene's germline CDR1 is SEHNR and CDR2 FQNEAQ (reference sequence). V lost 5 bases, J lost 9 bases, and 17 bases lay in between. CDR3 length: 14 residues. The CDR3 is CASSPGGGLGPQHF. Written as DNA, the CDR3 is TGTGCCAGCAGCCCTGGTGGAGGGTTGGGGCCCCAGCATTTT.

DNA for the CDR3: TGTGCCAGCAGTGACGAAGCGGGGGGGGAAGATACGCAGTATTTT. It is translated as CASSDEAGGEDTQYF. This chain joins TRBV6-4 and TRBJ2-3, with 10 bases fitting TRBD2. The CDR3 totals 15 residues. The J segment lost 5 bases and the V segment lost 2 bases, leaving 4 bases of the junction unmatched. Germline V gives CDR1 MRHNA, CDR2 SNTAGT.

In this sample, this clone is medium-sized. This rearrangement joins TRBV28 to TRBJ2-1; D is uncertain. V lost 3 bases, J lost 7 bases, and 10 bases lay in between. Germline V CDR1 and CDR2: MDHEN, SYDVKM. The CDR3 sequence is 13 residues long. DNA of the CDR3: TGTGCCAGCAGTTTCTGGGTGAGGAATGAGCAGTTCTTC. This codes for CASSFWVRNEQFF.

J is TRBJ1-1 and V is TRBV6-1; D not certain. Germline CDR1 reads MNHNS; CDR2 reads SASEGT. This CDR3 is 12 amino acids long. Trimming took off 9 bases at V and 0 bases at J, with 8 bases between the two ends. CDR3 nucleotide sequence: TGTGCCAGTTTATGGCTGAACACTGAAGCTTTCTTT. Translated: CASLWLNTEAFF.

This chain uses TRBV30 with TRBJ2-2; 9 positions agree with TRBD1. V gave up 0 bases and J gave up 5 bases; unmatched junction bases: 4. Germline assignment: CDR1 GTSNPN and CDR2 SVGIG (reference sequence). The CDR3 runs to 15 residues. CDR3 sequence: CAWSVGTGPTGELFF. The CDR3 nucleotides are TGTGCCTGGAGTGTCGGGACAGGGCCGACCGGGGAGCTGTTTTTT.